Following are 31 T cell receptor beta chains from one sample sequenced in a study of HIV-infected patients and healthy controls (dated by TCRdb to between 2013 and 2015). Since whole blood was used without any cell fractionation, the repertoire reflected all peripheral T cells in unsorted form. Receptor libraries were prepared by 5' RACE. TCRdb records Illumina MiSeq as the sequencer. Roughly 0.55 ug RNA was reverse transcribed with SuperScript III using primers against the alpha and beta constant regions. Separate alpha and beta chain libraries were made by chain-specific third strand synthesis with multiplexing indices. The public reads were run again by TCRdb, first through fastp at Q25 and then through MiXCR, and only productive beta chains were kept. All rows with the same CDR3 protein become a single entry with the most common DNA and genes. This sample comprises over 10,000 distinct CDR3 sequences, around 9.9% of them detected only once. The biggest ten clones account for roughly 6% of the sample.

The sequencing input was blood. Receptors originate from an adult in good health.

This clonotype is judged medium-sized. The chain employs TRBV20-1 and TRBJ2-7; 12 bases line up with TRBD1. Germline CDR1 DFQATT, CDR2 SNEGSKA (reference sequence). This CDR3 is 14 amino acids long. V was pared by 3 bases and J by 5 bases, with 5 bases of the junction left unmatched. The CDR3 sequence: CSASPGTGGNEQYF. DNA for the CDR3: TGCAGTGCTAGCCCCGGGACAGGGGGCAACGAGCAGTACTTC.

In its sample, this clonotype was seen many times. The V gene is TRBV20-1, the J gene TRBJ2-5, with 9 bases fitting TRBD1. Germline-derived CDR1 and CDR2 are DFQATT and SNEGSKA (reference sequence). There are 14 residues in the CDR3. Trimming removed 4 bases from V and 4 bases from J; junction bases left unmatched: 7. The CDR3, as DNA: TGCAGTGCTACGTCGGGGACAGGGCGAGAGACCCAGTACTTC. Residues: CSATSGTGRETQYF.

This clonotype was seen at least ten times. The rearrangement uses TRBV15 and TRBJ1-5; 9 bases line up with TRBD1. Germline V gives CDR1 LNHNV, CDR2 YYDKDF (reference sequence). This CDR3 is 16 amino acids long. V lost 0 bases to trimming and J lost 6 bases; unmatched junction nucleotides: 6. CDR3 loop: CATSREQGAIGQPQHF. The CDR3 DNA is TGTGCCACCAGCAGAGAACAGGGGGCAATAGGTCAGCCCCAGCATTTT. Looking up the rest from reference TRBV15 and TRBJ1-5 gives the full variable domain: DAMVIQNPRYQVTQFGKPVTLSCSQTLNHNVMYWYQQKSSQAPKLLFHYYDKDFNNEADTPDNFQSRRPNTSFCFLDIRSPGLGDTAMYLCATSREQGAIGQPQHFGDGTRLSIL.

This clonotype was recorded at least ten times. V gene TRBV6-5 combines with J gene TRBJ1-2; no firm D call. The CDR3 spans 11 residues. Germline V CDR1 and CDR2: MNHEY, SVGAGI. Trimming cost V 7 bases and J 5 bases, with 8 bases left between them. The CDR3 DNA reads as TGTGCCAGCACGGACGGTTATGGCTACACCTTC. It is translated as CASTDGYGYTF.

This clonotype is classed as medium-sized. The rearrangement joins TRBV20-1 to TRBJ2-2; possible D gene TRBD2, 6 bases. The V end lost 6 bases, the J end lost 5 bases, and 16 bases lay between the germline ends. This CDR3 has 14 amino acids. Germline CDR1 reads DFQATT; CDR2 reads SNEGSKA (reference sequence). The CDR3 sequence: CSARAGQRTGELFF. The CDR3 bases are TGCAGTGCCCGAGCGGGCCAACGGACCGGGGAGCTGTTTTTT.

The rearrangement joins TRBV29-1 to TRBJ2-1, with a weak D call TRBD1 (6 bases). Germline CDR1 reads SQVTM; CDR2 reads ANQGSEA. This CDR3 has 13 amino acids. V was pared by 3 bases and J by 7 bases, with 13 bases between. CDR3 amino acids: CSVDEQGRNEQFF. As DNA, the CDR3 is TGCAGCGTTGACGAACAGGGCAGGAATGAGCAGTTCTTC.

V usage is TRBV5-1 and J usage is TRBJ2-7; 9 bases fit TRBD2. The CDR3 totals 15 residues. With V trimmed by 5 bases and J by 2 bases, 8 bases remained unmatched. CDR1 and CDR2 from the germline V gene are SGHRS and YFSETQ. In DNA, the CDR3 is TGCGCCAGCAGGTTTTTAGCGGGGGCCCCCTACGAGCAGTACTTC. Residues: CASRFLAGAPYEQYF. Looking up the rest from reference TRBV5-1 and TRBJ2-7 gives the full variable domain: KAGVTQTPRYLIKTRGQQVTLSCSPISGHRSVSWYQQTPGQGLQFLFEYFSETQRNKGNFPGRFSGRQFSNSRSEMNVSTLELGDSALYLCASRFLAGAPYEQYFGPGTRLTVT.

Regarding this clonotype: With a much larger clone just one base away, this may be a read error. Likely a read error: the CDR3 ends without its conserved phenylalanine or tryptophan. V usage is TRBV28 and J usage is TRBJ1-2, with TRBD1 as a possible D gene (5 bases). The CDR3 sequence is 14 residues long. The germline V gene encodes CDR1 MDHEN and CDR2 SYDVKM. The V gene lost 6 bases and the J gene lost 4 bases, with 15 bases spanning the gap. The CDR3 protein is CASRVPREFYGYTY. The CDR3 nucleotides read TGTGCCAGCAGGGTCCCCAGGGAGTTCTATGGCTACACCTAC.

This clonotype counts as medium-sized. The chain employs TRBV28 and TRBJ2-3; tentatively, D is TRBD1 or TRBD2 (5 bases each). In germline, CDR1 is MDHEN, CDR2 SYDVKM. The V and J ends lost 5 bases and 4 bases respectively, with 13 bases between them. The CDR3 runs 14 residues. The CDR3 here is CASSEGISADTQYF. The CDR3 DNA is TGTGCCAGCAGTGAGGGGATTTCCGCAGATACGCAGTATTTT.

This chain joins TRBV13 and TRBJ1-4; D is possibly TRBD1 (5 bases). The CDR3 loop spans 15 amino acids. V was clipped by 4 bases and J by 7 bases, with 16 bases between them. Germline CDR1 is PRHDT and CDR2 is FYEKMQ (reference sequence). DNA for the CDR3: TGTGCCAGCAGCTCCCGGAAGGGGCAGGGTGAAAAACTGTTTTTT. Protein: CASSSRKGQGEKLFF.

This clonotype ranks as medium-sized. This chain joins TRBV12-2 and TRBJ2-3; no DNA check was done on the table's D call, TRBD2. TRBV12-2 is marked as a pseudogene. The CDR3 consists of 17 residues. DNA of the CDR3: TGTGCAAGTCGCCCGCGGACTAGCGGGAGGTGTTCAGATACGCAGTATTTT. Translating it yields CASRPRTSGRCSDTQYF.

The genes are TRBV5-5 and TRBJ2-5; D gene uncertain. Trimming pared 5 bases from V and 1 base from J, leaving 9 bases between. Germline assignment: CDR1 SGHKS and CDR2 YYEKEE (reference sequence). This CDR3 has 13 amino acids. The CDR3 bases are TGTGCCAGCAGTTATACAGCCCAAGAGACCCAGTACTTC. Translated: CASSYTAQETQYF.

This clonotype was observed many times. The rearrangement joins TRBV12-3 or TRBV12-4 to TRBJ2-2, with D possibly TRBD1 on 5 matching bases. This CDR3 has 13 residues. The V and J ends lost 2 bases and 6 bases respectively, with 7 bases between them. The CDR3 nucleotides are TGTGCCAGCAGTTTAAGGGGTTCCGGGGAGCTGTTTTTT. Its protein product is CASSLRGSGELFF.

This clonotype is categorized as medium-sized. The gene calls are TRBV6-4 and TRBJ2-3; D is ambiguous. V was clipped by 3 bases and J by 4 bases, with 8 bases between them. The CDR3 runs to 13 residues. Germline V gives CDR1 MRHNA, CDR2 SNTAGT. CDR3 nucleotides: TGTGCCAGCAGTGATAAGGAAGCAGATACGCAGTATTTT. Translation: CASSDKEADTQYF.

This clonotype is classed as medium-sized. The genes are TRBV5-1 and TRBJ2-1; 8 bases match TRBD2. The CDR3 has 19 amino acids. The V gene end was trimmed by 2 bases and the J gene end by 7 bases; junction bases not matched to a gene: 20. CDR1 is SGHRS and CDR2 is YFSETQ in the germline V gene. This chain's CDR3 is CASSFRPSLEREYKNEQFF. The CDR3 DNA is TGCGCCAGCAGCTTTCGCCCTTCTCTCGAGCGGGAGTATAAAAATGAGCAGTTCTTC.

This clonotype is labeled medium-sized (0.01 to 0.1%). The J gene is TRBJ2-3, the V gene TRBV28, with D unresolved. The CDR3 sequence is 15 residues long. The germline V gene encodes CDR1 MDHEN and CDR2 SYDVKM. V was clipped by 1 base and J by 6 bases, with 14 bases between them. CDR3 nucleotides: TGTGCCAGCAGTTTATCCGGCCTAACTGGGGATACGCAGTATTTT. Translation: CASSLSGLTGDTQYF.

This clonotype was counted a few times. V gene TRBV7-9 combines with J gene TRBJ1-2; D possibly corresponds to TRBD1 (5 bases). Germline V CDR1 and CDR2: SEHNR, FQNEAQ (reference sequence). V was trimmed by 0 bases and J by 5 bases, leaving 10 bases between them. The CDR3 has 14 residues. For the CDR3, the DNA is TGTGCCAGCAGCTTAGCGGGCAGGGTGTATGGCTACACCTTC. Translated: CASSLAGRVYGYTF.

The rearrangement joins TRBV19 to TRBJ1-5; tentatively, D is TRBD1 (6 bases). This CDR3 spans 14 amino acids. Trimming took 6 bases from V and 0 from J, leaving 9 bases between them. Germline V gene sequence: CDR1 LNHDA, CDR2 SQIVND (reference sequence). The CDR3 coding sequence is TGTGCCAGTAGGAAGGACAGTAGCAATCAGCCCCAGCATTTT. Encoded protein: CASRKDSSNQPQHF.

V is TRBV20-1 and J is TRBJ2-5, with 9 positions matching TRBD2. The CDR3 has 14 residues. The germline gives CDR1 DFQATT, CDR2 SNEGSKA (reference sequence). V shed 4 bases, J shed 3 bases, and the junction held 6 bases outside the gene matches. The CDR3 sequence is CSAIRTSAKETQYF. The CDR3 bases are TGCAGTGCTATCAGGACTAGCGCCAAAGAGACCCAGTACTTC.

The sample holds many counts of this clonotype. This chain connects TRBV4-1 to TRBJ2-3, with 13 bases that match TRBD2. The CDR3 runs 16 residues. The germline gives CDR1 MGHRA, CDR2 YSYEKL. J was trimmed by 4 bases and V by 8 bases; bases with no gene match: 9. CDR3 sequence: CASLGLAGDQPDTQYF. DNA for the CDR3: TGCGCCAGCCTAGGACTAGCGGGAGATCAGCCAGATACGCAGTATTTT.

This clonotype is labeled as medium-sized (0.01 to 0.1%). V is TRBV10-3 and J is TRBJ2-5; tentative D call: TRBD2 (5 bases). The CDR3 has 17 residues. V lost 5 bases, J lost 4 bases, and 23 bases lay in between. Germline V gene sequence: CDR1 ENHRY, CDR2 SYGVKD. The CDR3 sequence: CAISPSVRTRGSETQYF. CDR3 sequence (DNA): TGTGCCATCAGTCCGTCCGTCCGTACTAGAGGATCAGAGACCCAGTACTTC.

By share, this clonotype counts as medium-sized. The V and J genes are TRBV2 and TRBJ2-7; TRBD1 aligns across 11 bases. V dropped 3 bases and J dropped 3; count of bases not matched to a gene: 4. This CDR3 spans 15 amino acids. CDR1 SNHLY and CDR2 FYNNEI come from the germline V gene. The CDR3 region is CASSDPGQGVYEQYF. CDR3 in DNA: TGTGCCAGCAGTGACCCGGGACAGGGGGTCTACGAGCAGTACTTC.

This clonotype is labeled medium-sized. The CDR3 bases are TGCAGTGCTAGAGAAGGAGGGGTGATAAACACCGGGGAGCTGTTTTTT. This gives the protein CSAREGGVINTGELFF. V is TRBV20-1 and J is TRBJ2-2; D might be TRBD2 (6 bases). The CDR3 consists of 16 residues. The V gene lost 0 bases and the J gene lost 2 bases, with 13 bases spanning the gap. Germline values: CDR1 DFQATT, CDR2 SNEGSKA (reference sequence).

This clonotype is deemed medium-sized. The V gene is TRBV5-1, the J gene TRBJ1-4, with D tentatively TRBD1 (5 bases). V was shortened by 5 bases and J by 0 bases, with 11 bases between the two germline ends. The CDR3 extends over 15 amino acids. Germline V lookup: CDR1 SGHRS, CDR2 YFSETQ. The CDR3 nucleotides are TGCGCCAGCAGACCGACAGTTGCAACTAATGAAAAACTGTTTTTT. Translated, it gives CASRPTVATNEKLFF.

This clonotype is medium-sized. V usage is TRBV20-1 and J usage is TRBJ2-7; TRBD2 aligns across 8 bases. The germline V gene has CDR1 DFQATT and CDR2 SNEGSKA (reference sequence). The CDR3 spans 14 residues. The V gene end was trimmed by 6 bases and the J gene end by 6 bases; junction bases not matched to a gene: 13. CDR3 DNA: TGCAGTGCCCCTAGGGGGACTAGAGGAGGCGAGCAGTACTTC. It yields the protein CSAPRGTRGGEQYF.

V and J are TRBV2 and TRBJ1-2, with 8 bases that match TRBD1. This CDR3 region has 15 residues. The ends lost 6 bases at V and 2 bases at J; junction bases unmatched: 8. Germline CDR1 and CDR2: SNHLY and FYNNEI. CDR3 DNA sequence: TGTGCCAGCAGGCGAGACAGGGGAAGCAACTATGGCTACACCTTC. Its translation: CASRRDRGSNYGYTF.

By share, this clonotype counts as medium-sized. The chain links TRBV3-1 to TRBJ2-1; tentatively, D is TRBD2 (5 bases). There are 14 residues in the CDR3. The V gene lost 4 bases and the J gene lost 4 bases, with 11 bases spanning the gap. CDR1 is LGHDT and CDR2 is YNNKEL in the germline V gene (reference sequence). The CDR3 DNA sequence: TGTGCCAGCAGCCGAAGCGGACGGTACAATGAGCAGTTCTTC. It encodes CASSRSGRYNEQFF.

This clonotype turned up a few times. CDR3 bases: TGTGCCAGCAGCTTTAGTTCATTAGGTGAGCAGTTCTTC. Protein product: CASSFSSLGEQFF. The chain recombines TRBV7-2 with TRBJ2-1; D is undetermined. The CDR3 has 13 amino acids. The germline CDR1 and CDR2 sequences are SGHTA and FQGNSA. V lost 3 bases and J lost 9, with 12 bases in between.

This rearrangement joins TRBV7-9 to TRBJ1-1; TRBD1 aligns across 10 bases. Germline lookup yields CDR1 SEHNR and CDR2 FQNEAQ (reference sequence). Trimming took 2 bases from V and 3 from J; bases not matched to a gene: 6. There are 16 residues in the CDR3. For the CDR3, the DNA is TGTGCCAGCAGCTTACCGGGACAGGGGAGGGACACTGAAGCTTTCTTT. This encodes CASSLPGQGRDTEAFF.

This clonotype is medium-sized (0.01 to 0.1%) by share. This rearrangement joins TRBV10-3 to TRBJ2-7; TRBD2 matches at 9 bases. This CDR3 comprises 12 residues. Looked up from germline, CDR1 is ENHRY and CDR2 is SYGVKD. V shed 10 bases, J shed 7 bases, and the junction held 8 bases outside the gene matches. The chain's CDR3 is CATLDLAGEQYF. The CDR3 DNA reads as TGTGCCACCTTGGACCTAGCGGGGGAGCAGTACTTC.

Within the sample, this clonotype is medium-sized. The chain uses TRBV20-1 and TRBJ2-3; weak D call: TRBD2 (6 bases). Trimming pared 0 bases from V and 5 bases from J, leaving 15 bases between. This CDR3 spans 15 amino acids. Germline V gives CDR1 DFQATT, CDR2 SNEGSKA (reference sequence). The DNA for the CDR3 is TGCAGTGCTAGAGATTCGGGGACTTGGGGAGATACGCAGTATTTT. It encodes CSARDSGTWGDTQYF.